This TCR beta chain was recorded in a study of neurological immune-mediated disorders. Germline CDR1 reads MGHRA; CDR2 reads YSYEKL. V shed 8 bases, J shed 5 bases, and the junction held 11 bases outside the gene matches. The CDR3 totals 14 residues. There are many counts of this clonotype. The method for making cDNA was 5'RACE, and it used 10-nucleotide random UMIs. TCRdb reanalysed the 5' RACE reads using MiXCR and keeps one entry per CDR3 protein. The top ten hold around 4.7% of the sample, which has about 44,000 distinct CDR3 sequences, around a fifth seen once. Indicated time point: technical triplicate 3. Unsorted libraries used 2 million PBMCs kept at -80 degrees C.

The V and J genes are TRBV4-1 and TRBJ2-7; 8 nucleotides align to TRBD2. Sample: PBMCs. This receptor was obtained from a man aged 55 to 70 with HTLV-1-associated myelopathy (HAM/TSP). The CDR3, as DNA: TGCGCCAGCGGGGTAATAGCGGGAAGTCACGAGCAGTACTTC. As protein: CASGVIAGSHEQYF.